The sequence of this T cell receptor beta chain was determined in a study of OX40 agonist ivuxolimab in advanced cancers. Turning to the study itself: Clinicians treated patients with ivuxolimab, an agonistic anti-OX40 (CD134) antibody.

CDR3 length equals 12 residues. Looked up from germline, CDR1 is SGHNT and CDR2 is YENEEA. V was shortened by 3 bases and J by 6 bases, with 7 bases between the two germline ends. Broader study findings: Clonal expansion from baseline to week 6 occurred in both CD4+ and CD8+ T cells.

Patients with autoimmune history or systemic immunosuppression were excluded. On this clone itself: The antigen is not known.

Method: immunoSEQ multiplex PCR; TCRdb's copy keeps in-frame clones and lacks some. Here the sample spans about 41,000 clones, 70% to 90% being singletons. The sample in question was CD4+ or CD8+ T cells sorted from blood, obtained in a trial of the OX40 agonist ivuxolimab. The receptor was isolated from an adult with an advanced solid tumor such as melanoma, head and neck, liver or kidney cancer. The rearrangement joins TRBV11-3 to TRBJ2-3; maybe TRBD1 (5 bases). The CDR3 nucleotides read TGTGCCAGCAGCTTTTGGGGCGATACGCAGTATTTT. This translates into CASSFWGDTQYF.